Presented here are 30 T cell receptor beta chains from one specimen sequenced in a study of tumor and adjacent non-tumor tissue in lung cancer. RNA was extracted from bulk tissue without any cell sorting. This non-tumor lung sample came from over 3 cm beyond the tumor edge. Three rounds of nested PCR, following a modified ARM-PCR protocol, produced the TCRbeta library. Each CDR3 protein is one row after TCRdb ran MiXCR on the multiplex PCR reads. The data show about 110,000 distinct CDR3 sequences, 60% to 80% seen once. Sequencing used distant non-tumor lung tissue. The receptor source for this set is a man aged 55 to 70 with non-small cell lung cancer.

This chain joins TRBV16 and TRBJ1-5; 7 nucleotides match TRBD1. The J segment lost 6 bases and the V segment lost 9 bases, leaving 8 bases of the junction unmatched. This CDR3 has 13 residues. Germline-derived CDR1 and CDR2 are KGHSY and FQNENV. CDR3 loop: CARIRQGGQPQHF. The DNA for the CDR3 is TGTGCCAGAATCCGACAGGGCGGTCAGCCCCAGCATTTT.

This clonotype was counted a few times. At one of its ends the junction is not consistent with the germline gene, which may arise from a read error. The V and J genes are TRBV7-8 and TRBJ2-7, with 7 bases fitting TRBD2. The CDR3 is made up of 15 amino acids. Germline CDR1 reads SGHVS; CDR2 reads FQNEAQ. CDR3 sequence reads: CVSKAGTSENYEQYF. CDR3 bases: TGTGTCAGCAAGGCCGGAACTAGCGAAAACTACGAGCAGTACTTC. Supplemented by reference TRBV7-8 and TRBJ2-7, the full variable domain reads GAGVSQSPRYKVAKRGQDVALRCDPISGHVSLFWYQQALGQGPEFLTYFQNEAQLDKSGLPSDRFFAERPEGSVSTLKIQRTQQEDSAVYLCVSKAGTSENYEQYFGPGTRLTVT.

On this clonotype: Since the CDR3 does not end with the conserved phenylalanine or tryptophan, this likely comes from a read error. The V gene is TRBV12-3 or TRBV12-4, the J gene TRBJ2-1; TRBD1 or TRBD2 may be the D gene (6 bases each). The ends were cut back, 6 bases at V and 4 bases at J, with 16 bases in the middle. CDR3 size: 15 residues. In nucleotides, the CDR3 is TGTGCCAGCAGATGGGGGGCAAGGGGTTACAATGAGCAGTTCTTA. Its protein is CASRWGARGYNEQFL.

In DNA, the CDR3 is TGTGCCAGCAGCGCAAGTGAGGGGGTCGGTAGTTACACCTTC. This gives the protein CASSASEGVGSYTF. The rearrangement links TRBV11-2 to TRBJ1-2, with D perhaps TRBD1 (6 bases). The V end lost 5 bases, the J end lost 11 bases, and 21 bases lay between the germline ends. Germline V gene sequence: CDR1 SGHAT, CDR2 FQNNGV. The CDR3 consists of 14 residues. Together with reference TRBV11-2 and TRBJ1-2, the CDR3 gives the full variable domain: EAGVAQSPRYKIIEKRQSVAFWCNPISGHATLYWYQQILGQGPKLLIQFQNNGVVDDSQLPKDRFSAERLKGVDSTLKIQPAKLEDSAVYLCASSASEGVGSYTFGSGTRLTVV.

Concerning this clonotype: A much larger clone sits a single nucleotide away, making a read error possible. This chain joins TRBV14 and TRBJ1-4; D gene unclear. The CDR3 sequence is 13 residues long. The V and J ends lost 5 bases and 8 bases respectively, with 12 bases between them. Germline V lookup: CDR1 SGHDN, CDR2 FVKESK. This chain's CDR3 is CASSGTVSEKLFF. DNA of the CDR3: TGTGCCAGCAGCGGAACAGTATCCGAAAAACTGTTTTTT.

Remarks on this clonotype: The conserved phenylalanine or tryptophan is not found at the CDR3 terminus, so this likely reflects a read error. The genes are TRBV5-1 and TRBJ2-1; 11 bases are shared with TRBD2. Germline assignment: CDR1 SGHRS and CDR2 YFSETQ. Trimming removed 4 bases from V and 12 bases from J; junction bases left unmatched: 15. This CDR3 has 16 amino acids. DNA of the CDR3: TGCGCCAGCAGCCCGGGGACTAGCGGTGGGGGTGATGTGCAGTTCCTC. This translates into CASSPGTSGGGDVQFL.

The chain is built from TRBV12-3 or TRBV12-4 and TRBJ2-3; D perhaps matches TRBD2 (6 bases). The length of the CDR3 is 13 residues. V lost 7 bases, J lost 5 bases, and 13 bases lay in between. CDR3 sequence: CASTHRGIDTQYF. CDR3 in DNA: TGTGCCAGCACCCATCGGGGGATAGATACGCAGTATTTT.

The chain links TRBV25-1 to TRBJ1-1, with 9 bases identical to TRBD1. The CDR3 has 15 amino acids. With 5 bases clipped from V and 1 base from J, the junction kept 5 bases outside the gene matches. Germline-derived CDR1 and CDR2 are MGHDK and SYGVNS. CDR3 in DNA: TGTGCCAGCAGTACCAGGGACAGGGCGAACACTGAAGCTTTCTTT. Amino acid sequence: CASSTRDRANTEAFF.

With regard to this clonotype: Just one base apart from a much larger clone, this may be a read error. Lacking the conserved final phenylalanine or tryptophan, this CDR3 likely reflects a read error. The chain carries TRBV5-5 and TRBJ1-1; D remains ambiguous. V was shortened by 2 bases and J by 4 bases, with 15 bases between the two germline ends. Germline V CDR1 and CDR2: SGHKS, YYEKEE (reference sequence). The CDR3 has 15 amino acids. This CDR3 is CASSFTEDPVTEAFY. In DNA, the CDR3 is TGTGCCAGCAGCTTTACAGAAGACCCAGTCACTGAAGCTTTCTAT.

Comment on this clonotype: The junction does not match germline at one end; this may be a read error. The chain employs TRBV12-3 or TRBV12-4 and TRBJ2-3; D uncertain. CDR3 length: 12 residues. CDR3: CSSSFSWDTQYF. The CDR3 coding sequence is TGTTCCAGCAGTTTTTCCTGGGATACGCAGTATTTT.

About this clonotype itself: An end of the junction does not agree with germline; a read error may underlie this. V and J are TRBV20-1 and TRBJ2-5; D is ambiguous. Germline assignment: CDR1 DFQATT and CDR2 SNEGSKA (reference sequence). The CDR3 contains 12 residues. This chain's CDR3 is CSARDWRETKYF. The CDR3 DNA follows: TGCAGTGCTAGAGATTGGCGAGAGACCAAGTACTTC.

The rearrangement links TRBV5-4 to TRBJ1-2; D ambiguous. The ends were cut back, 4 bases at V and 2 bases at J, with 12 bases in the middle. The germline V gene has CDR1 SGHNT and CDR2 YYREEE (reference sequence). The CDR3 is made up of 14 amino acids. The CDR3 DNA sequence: TGTGCCAGCAGCAGAAGGATGTTCAACTATGGCTACACCTTC. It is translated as CASSRRMFNYGYTF. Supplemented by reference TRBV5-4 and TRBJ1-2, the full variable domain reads ETGVTQSPTHLIKTRGQQVTLRCSSQSGHNTVSWYQQALGQGPQFIFQYYREEENGRGNFPPRFSGLQFPNYSSELNVNALELDDSALYLCASSRRMFNYGYTFGSGTRLTVV.

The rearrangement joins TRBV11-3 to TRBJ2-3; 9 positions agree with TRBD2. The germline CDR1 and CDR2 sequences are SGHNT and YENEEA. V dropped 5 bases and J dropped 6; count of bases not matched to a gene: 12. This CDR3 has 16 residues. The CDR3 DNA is TGTGCCAGCAGCCCAATGGGGATAGCGGGAGATGATACGCAGTATTTT. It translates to CASSPMGIAGDDTQYF.

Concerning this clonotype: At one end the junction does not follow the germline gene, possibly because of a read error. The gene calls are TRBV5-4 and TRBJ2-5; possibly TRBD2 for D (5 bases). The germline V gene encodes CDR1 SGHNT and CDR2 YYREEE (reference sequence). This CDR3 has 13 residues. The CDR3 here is CANSPGMPETRYF. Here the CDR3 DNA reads TGTGCCAACAGCCCCGGGATGCCGGAGACCCGGTACTTC.

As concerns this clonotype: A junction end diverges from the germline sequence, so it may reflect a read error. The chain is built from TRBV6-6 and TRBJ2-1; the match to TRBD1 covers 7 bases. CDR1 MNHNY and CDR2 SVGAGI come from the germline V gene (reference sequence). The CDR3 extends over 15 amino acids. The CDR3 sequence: CVSSSSGQRYNEQFF. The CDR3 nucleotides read TGTGTCAGCAGTTCGTCGGGACAGAGATACAATGAGCAGTTCTTC.

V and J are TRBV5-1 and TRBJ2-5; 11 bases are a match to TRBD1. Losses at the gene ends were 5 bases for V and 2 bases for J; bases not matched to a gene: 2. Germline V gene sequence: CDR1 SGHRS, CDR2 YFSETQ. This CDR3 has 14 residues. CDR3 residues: CASRRDRGQETQYF. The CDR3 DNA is TGCGCCAGCAGAAGGGACAGGGGGCAAGAGACCCAGTACTTC.

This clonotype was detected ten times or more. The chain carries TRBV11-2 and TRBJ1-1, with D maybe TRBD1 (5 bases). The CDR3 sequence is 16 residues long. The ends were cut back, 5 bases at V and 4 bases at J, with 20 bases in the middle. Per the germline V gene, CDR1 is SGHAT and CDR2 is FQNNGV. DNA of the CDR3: TGTGCCAGCAGCCCCCTCCGAGCGGGGGGTAGCACTGAAGCTTTCTTT. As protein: CASSPLRAGGSTEAFF.

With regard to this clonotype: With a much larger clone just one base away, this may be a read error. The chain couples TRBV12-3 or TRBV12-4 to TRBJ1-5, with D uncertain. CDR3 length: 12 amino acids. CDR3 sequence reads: CASSPSNRPQHF. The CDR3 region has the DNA TGTGCCAGCAGTCCGAGCAATCGGCCCCAGCATTTT.

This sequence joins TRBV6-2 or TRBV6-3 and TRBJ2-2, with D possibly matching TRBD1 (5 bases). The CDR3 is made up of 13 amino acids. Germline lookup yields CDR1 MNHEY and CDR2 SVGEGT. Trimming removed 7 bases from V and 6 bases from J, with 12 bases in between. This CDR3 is CASTTVKAGELFF. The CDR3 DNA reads TGTGCCAGCACGACAGTGAAGGCCGGGGAGCTGTTTTTT.

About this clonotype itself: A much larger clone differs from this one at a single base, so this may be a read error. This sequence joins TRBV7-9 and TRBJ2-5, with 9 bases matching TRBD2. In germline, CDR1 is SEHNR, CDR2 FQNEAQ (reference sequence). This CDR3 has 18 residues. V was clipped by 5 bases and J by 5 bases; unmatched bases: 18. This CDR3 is CASSIPGSSGSLSETQYF. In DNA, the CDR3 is TGTGCCAGCAGCATCCCCGGCAGTAGCGGGAGCCTTAGTGAGACCCAGTACTTC.

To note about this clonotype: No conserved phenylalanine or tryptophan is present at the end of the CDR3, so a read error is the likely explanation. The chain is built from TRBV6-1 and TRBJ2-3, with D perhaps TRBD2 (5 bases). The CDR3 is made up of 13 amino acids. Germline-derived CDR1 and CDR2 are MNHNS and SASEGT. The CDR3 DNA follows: TGTGTCAGCAGCGATCGGGGATCAGATACGCAGTATATT. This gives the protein CVSSDRGSDTQYI.

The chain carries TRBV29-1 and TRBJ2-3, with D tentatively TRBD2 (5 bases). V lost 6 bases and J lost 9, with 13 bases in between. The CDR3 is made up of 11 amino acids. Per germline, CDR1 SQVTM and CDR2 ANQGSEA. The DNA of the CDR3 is TGCAGCGTCAAACTAGGTGGCACGCAGTATTTT. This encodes CSVKLGGTQYF.

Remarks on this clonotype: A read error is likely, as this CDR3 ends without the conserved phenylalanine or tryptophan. In nucleotides, the CDR3 is TGTGCCAGCAGCGAAGGACTTTGGGACACCGGGGAGCTGTTTCTC. It yields the protein CASSEGLWDTGELFL. The V call is TRBV11-1, the J call TRBJ2-2, with a possible D match to TRBD2 (5 bases). The CDR3 consists of 15 residues. V gave up 5 bases and J gave up 3 bases, with 13 bases separating them. CDR1 is SGHAT and CDR2 is FQDESV in the germline V gene (reference sequence).

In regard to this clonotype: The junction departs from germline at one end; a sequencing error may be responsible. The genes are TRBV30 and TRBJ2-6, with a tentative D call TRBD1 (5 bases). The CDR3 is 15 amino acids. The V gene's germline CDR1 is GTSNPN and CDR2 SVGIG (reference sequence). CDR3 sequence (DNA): TGTGCCTGGAATCTGTCAGGGAATGGGGCCGACGTCCTGACTTTC. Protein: CAWNLSGNGADVLTF.

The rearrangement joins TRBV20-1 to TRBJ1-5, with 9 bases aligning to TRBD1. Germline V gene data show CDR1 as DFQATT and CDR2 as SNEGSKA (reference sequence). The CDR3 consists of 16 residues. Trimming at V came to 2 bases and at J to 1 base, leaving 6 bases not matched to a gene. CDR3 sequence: CSARRQGVRSNQPQHF. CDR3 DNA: TGCAGTGCTAGACGACAGGGGGTAAGAAGCAATCAGCCCCAGCATTTT.

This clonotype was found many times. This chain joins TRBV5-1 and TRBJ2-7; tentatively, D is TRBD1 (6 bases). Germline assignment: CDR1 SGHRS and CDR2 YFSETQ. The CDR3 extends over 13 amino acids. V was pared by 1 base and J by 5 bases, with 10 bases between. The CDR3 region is CASSLHRVNEQYF. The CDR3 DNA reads TGCGCCAGCAGCTTGCACAGGGTGAACGAGCAGTACTTC.

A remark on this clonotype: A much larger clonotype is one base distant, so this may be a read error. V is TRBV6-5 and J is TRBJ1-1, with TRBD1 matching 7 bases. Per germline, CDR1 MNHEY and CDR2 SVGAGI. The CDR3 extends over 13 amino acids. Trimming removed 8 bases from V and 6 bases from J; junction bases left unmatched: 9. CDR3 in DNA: TGTGCCAGCGAACAGGGGTTGAGCGCTGAAGCTTTCTTT. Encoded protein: CASEQGLSAEAFF.

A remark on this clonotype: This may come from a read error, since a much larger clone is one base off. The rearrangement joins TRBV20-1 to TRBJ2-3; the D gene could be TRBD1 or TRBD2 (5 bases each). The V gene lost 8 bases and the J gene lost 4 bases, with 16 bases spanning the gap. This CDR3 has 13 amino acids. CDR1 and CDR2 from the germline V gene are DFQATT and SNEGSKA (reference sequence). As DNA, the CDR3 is TGCAGTACACTATTGGGGGAGTCAGATACGCAGTATTTT. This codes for CSTLLGESDTQYF.

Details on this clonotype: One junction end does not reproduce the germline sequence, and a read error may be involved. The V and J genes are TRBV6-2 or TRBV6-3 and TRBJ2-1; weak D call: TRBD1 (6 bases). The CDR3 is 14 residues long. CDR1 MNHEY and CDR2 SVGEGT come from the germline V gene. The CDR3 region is CTSSSGTLCNEQFF. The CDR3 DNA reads TGCACCAGCAGCTCCGGGACACTTTGCAATGAGCAGTTCTTC.

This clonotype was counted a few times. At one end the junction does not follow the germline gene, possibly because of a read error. The CDR3 DNA is TGTGCCAACAGTCCCTGGACGGGGTTCGGGGCCAACGTCCTGACTTTC. Amino acids: CANSPWTGFGANVLTF. The V call is TRBV28, the J call TRBJ2-6; the D gene is possibly TRBD2 (5 bases). Germline-derived CDR1 and CDR2 are MDHEN and SYDVKM. This CDR3 has 16 amino acids.